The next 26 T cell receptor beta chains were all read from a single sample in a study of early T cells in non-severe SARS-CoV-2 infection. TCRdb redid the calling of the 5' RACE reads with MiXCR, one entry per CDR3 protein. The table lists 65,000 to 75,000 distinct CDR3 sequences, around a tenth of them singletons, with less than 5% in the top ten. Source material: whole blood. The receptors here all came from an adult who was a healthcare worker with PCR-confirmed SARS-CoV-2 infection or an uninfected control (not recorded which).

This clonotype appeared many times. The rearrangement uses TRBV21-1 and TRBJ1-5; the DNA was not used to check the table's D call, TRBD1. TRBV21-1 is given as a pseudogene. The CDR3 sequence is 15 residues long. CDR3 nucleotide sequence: TGTGCCAGCAGCAAACACAGGGGTGGCAATCAGCCCCAGCATTTT. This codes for CASSKHRGGNQPQHF.

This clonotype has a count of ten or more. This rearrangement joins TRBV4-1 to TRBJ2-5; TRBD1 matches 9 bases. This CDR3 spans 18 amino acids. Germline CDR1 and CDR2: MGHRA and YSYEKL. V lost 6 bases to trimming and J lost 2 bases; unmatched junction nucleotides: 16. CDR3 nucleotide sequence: TGCGCCAGCAGTCCTACCCTAGCCGGGACAGGGCATCAAGAGACCCAGTACTTC. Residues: CASSPTLAGTGHQETQYF.

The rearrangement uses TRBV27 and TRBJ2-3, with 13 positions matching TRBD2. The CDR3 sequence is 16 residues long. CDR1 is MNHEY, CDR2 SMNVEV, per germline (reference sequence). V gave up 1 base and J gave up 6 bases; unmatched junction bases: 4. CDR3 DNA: TGTGCCAGCAGTTTATTAGGGACTAGCGGGACGGATACGCAGTATTTT. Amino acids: CASSLLGTSGTDTQYF.

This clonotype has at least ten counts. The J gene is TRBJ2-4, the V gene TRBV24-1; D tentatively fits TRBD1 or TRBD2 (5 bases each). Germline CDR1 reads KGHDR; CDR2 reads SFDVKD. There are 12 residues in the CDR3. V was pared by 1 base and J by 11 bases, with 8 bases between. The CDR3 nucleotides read TGTGCCACCAGTGATTTTCAGGGACTTCAGTACTTC. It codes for CATSDFQGLQYF.

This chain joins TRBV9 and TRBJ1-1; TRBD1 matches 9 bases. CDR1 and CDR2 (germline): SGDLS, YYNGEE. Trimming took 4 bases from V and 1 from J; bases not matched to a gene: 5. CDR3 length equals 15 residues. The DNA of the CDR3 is TGTGCCAGCAGCATGACGGGACAGGGGAACACTGAAGCTTTCTTT. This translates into CASSMTGQGNTEAFF.

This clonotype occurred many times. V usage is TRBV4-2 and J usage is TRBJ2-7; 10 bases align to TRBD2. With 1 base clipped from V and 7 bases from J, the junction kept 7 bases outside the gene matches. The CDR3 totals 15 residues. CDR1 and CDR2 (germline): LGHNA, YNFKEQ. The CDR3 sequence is CASSQAAGGPREQYF. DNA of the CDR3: TGTGCCAGCAGCCAAGCAGCGGGAGGGCCTCGGGAGCAGTACTTC.

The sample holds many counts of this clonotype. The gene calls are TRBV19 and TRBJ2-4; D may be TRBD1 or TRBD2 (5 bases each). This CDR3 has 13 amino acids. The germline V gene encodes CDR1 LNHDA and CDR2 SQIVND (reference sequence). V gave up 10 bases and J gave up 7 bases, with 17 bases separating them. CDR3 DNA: TGTGCCACCGCCCGGGGCGAATCGAACATTCAGTACTTC. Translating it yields CATARGESNIQYF.

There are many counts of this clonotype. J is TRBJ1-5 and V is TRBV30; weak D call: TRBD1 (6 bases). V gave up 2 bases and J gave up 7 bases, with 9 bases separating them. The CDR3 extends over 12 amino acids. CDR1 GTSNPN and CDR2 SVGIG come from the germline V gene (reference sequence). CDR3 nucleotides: TGTGCCTGGAGTCTACAGGGCCAGCCCCAGCATTTT. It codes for CAWSLQGQPQHF.

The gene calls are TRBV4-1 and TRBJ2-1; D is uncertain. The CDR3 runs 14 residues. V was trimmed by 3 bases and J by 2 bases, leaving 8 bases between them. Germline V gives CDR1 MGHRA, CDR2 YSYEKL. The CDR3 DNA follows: TGCGCCAGCAGCCAGGAGAGGACCTACAATGAGCAGTTCTTC. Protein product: CASSQERTYNEQFF.

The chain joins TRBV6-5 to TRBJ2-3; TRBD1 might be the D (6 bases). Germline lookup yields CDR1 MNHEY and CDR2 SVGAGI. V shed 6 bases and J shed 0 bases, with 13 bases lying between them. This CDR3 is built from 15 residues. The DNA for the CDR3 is TGTGCCAGCAGCGACAGGACCCCGAGCACAGATACGCAGTATTTT. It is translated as CASSDRTPSTDTQYF.

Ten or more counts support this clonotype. CDR3 region: CASSSGANEKLFF. The CDR3 DNA follows: TGTGCCAGCAGCTCCGGGGCTAATGAAAAACTGTTTTTT. V and J are TRBV7-9 and TRBJ1-4; D call uncertain. Trimming took off 4 bases at V and 3 bases at J, with 6 bases between the two ends. CDR3 length equals 13 residues. CDR1 is SEHNR and CDR2 is FQNEAQ in the germline V gene (reference sequence).

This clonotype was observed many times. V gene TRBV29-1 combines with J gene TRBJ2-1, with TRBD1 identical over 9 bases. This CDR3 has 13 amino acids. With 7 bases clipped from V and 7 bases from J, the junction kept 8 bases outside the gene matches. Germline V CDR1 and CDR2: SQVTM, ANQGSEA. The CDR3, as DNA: TGCAGCGCCAGACAGGGGGTTAGGAATGAGCAGTTCTTC. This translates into CSARQGVRNEQFF.

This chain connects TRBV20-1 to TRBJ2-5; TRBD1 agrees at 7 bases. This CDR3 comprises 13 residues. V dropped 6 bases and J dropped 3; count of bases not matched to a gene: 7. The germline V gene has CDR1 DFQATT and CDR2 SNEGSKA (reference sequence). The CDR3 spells CSAARGPEETQYF. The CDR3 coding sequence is TGCAGTGCCGCAAGGGGGCCTGAAGAGACCCAGTACTTC.

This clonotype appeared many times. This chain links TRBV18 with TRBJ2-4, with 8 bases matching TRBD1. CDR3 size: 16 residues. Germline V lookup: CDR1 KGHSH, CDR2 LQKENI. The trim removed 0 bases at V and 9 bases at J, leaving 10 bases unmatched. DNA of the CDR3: TGTGCCAGCTCACCACCCCTCCCAGGGGGCACGGGCATTCAGTACTTC. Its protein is CASSPPLPGGTGIQYF.

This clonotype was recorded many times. The DNA of the CDR3 is TGTGCCACCGCGCCGGGACTAGCGGGAGATACGCAGTATTTT. As protein: CATAPGLAGDTQYF. The genes are TRBV24-1 and TRBJ2-3, with 12 bases matching TRBD2. The CDR3 totals 14 residues. After removal of 9 bases from V and 5 bases from J, the junction contained 5 bases not matched to a gene. Germline CDR1 KGHDR, CDR2 SFDVKD.

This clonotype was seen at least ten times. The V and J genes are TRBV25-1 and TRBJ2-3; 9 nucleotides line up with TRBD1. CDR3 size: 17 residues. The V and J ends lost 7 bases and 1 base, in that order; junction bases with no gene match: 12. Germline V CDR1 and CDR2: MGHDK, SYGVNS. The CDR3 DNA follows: TGTGCCAGCACTCCCCGGGGACAGGGTATAGGCACAGATACGCAGTATTTT. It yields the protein CASTPRGQGIGTDTQYF.

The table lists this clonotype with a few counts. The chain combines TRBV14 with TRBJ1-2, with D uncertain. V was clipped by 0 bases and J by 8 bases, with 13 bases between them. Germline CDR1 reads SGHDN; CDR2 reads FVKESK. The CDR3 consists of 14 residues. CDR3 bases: TGTGCCAGCAGCCAAGATCTCCGAGGGAACGGCTACACCTTC. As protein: CASSQDLRGNGYTF.

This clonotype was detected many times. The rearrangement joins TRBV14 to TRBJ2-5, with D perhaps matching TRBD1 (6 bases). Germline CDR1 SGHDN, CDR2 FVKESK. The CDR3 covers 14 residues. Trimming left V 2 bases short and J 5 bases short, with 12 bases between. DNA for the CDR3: TGTGCCAGCAGCCAAACTACAGGGATGGAGACCCAGTACTTC. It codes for CASSQTTGMETQYF.

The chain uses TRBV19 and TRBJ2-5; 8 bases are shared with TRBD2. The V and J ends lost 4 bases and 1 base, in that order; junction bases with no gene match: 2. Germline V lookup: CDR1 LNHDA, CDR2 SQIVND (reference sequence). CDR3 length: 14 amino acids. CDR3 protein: CASSNREGQETQYF. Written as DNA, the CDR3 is TGTGCCAGTAGTAACCGGGAGGGCCAAGAGACCCAGTACTTC.

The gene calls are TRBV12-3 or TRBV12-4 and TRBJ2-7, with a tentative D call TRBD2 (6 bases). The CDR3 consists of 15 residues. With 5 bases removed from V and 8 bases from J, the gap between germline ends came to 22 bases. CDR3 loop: CASSPAGTGALKQYF. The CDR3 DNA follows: TGTGCCAGCAGTCCCGCCGGGACTGGGGCCTTAAAGCAGTACTTC.

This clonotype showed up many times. The CDR3 nucleotides read TGTGCCAGCAGCCCCGAGGGGGGACTAGCGGGAAGGAATACGCAGTATTTT. Residues: CASSPEGGLAGRNTQYF. V is TRBV7-6 and J is TRBJ2-3, with 13 bases fitting TRBD2. CDR1 and CDR2 from the germline V gene are SGHVS and FNYEAQ. The CDR3 runs to 17 residues. Germline trimming cut 5 bases from V and 7 bases from J; bases unmatched to any gene: 12. The whole variable domain, remainder taken from reference TRBV7-6 and TRBJ2-3, is GAGVSQSPRYKVTKRGQDVALRCDPISGHVSLYWYRQALGQGPEFLTYFNYEAQQDKSGLPNDRFSAERPEGSISTLTIQRTEQRDSAMYRCASSPEGGLAGRNTQYFGPGTRLTVL.

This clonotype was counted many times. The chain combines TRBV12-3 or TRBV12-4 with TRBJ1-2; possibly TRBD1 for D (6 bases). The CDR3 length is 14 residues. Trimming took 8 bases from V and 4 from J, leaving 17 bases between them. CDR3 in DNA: TGTGCCAGCCGCCGGGTTTTCAGGGGCTATGGCTACACCTTC. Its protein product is CASRRVFRGYGYTF.

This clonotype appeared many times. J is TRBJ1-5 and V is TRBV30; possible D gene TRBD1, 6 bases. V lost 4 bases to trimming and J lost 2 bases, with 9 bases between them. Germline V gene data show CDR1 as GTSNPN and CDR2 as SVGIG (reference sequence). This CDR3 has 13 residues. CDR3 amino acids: CAWNRVGNQPQHF. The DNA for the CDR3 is TGTGCCTGGAACAGGGTCGGCAATCAGCCCCAGCATTTT.

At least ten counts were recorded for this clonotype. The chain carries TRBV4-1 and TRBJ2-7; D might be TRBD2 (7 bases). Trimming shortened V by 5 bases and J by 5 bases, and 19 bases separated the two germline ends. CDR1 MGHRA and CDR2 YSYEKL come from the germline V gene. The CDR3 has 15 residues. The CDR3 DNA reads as TGCGCCAGCAGCTCTAGGGGGGGACCGGCGGACGAGCAGTACTTC. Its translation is CASSSRGGPADEQYF.

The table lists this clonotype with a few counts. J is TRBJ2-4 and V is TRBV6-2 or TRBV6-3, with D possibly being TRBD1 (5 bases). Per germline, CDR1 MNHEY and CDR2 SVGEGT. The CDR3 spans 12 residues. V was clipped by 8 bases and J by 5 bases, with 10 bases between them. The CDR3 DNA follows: TGTGCCAGCGGTACAGGAGAAAACATTCAGTACTTC. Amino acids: CASGTGENIQYF.

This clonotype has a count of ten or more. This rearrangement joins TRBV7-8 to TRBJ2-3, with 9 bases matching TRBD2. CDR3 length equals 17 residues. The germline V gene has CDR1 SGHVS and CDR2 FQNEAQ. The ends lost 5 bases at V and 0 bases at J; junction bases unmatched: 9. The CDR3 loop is CASSTHQREVSTDTQYF. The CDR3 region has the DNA TGTGCCAGCAGCACTCACCAGCGGGAGGTGAGCACAGATACGCAGTATTTT.